The 13 T cell receptor beta chains presented below share a single source sample, sequenced in a study of blood T cells in healthy people across ages. For the second PCR, which ran for roughly 6 to 12 cycles, a sample-barcoded 5' primer and a J-beta primer mix were used. One entry per CDR3 protein, called by TCRdb with MiXCR from the 5' RACE reads. The sample records under 1,100,000 distinct CDR3 sequences, less than 25% being singletons. These data were also filed under a second study, of T cells of mothers and their children.

Sequenced sample: blood. The receptors shown here come from a girl aged 2 to 9 in good health.

The J gene is TRBJ2-1, the V gene TRBV11-2; 7 bases fit TRBD2. Per the germline V gene, CDR1 is SGHAT and CDR2 is FQNNGV. This CDR3 has 16 amino acids. Trimming removed 4 bases from V and 2 bases from J; junction bases left unmatched: 8. The CDR3 nucleotides are TGTGCCAGCAGCTGGGCCGCGGGAGATGCCTACAATGAGCAGTTCTTC. As protein: CASSWAAGDAYNEQFF.

This clonotype was seen a few times. Here the CDR3 reads CASSNDRNNYNEQFF. DNA for the CDR3: TGTGCCAGCAGCAACGACAGGAATAATTACAATGAGCAGTTCTTC. The V call is TRBV27, the J call TRBJ2-1; D may be TRBD1 (6 bases). The germline V gene encodes CDR1 MNHEY and CDR2 SMNVEV (reference sequence). Trimming took 6 bases from V and 4 from J, leaving 16 bases between them. The CDR3 has 15 amino acids.

This clonotype has a handful of counts. This sequence joins TRBV20-1 and TRBJ2-5, with TRBD1 matching over 9 bases. V shed 5 bases, J shed 7 bases, and the junction held 11 bases outside the gene matches. This CDR3 spans 14 amino acids. The germline V gene has CDR1 DFQATT and CDR2 SNEGSKA (reference sequence). CDR3 amino acids: CSAHQTGGRLTQYF. The CDR3 DNA sequence: TGCAGTGCTCACCAAACAGGGGGCCGTTTGACCCAGTACTTC.

The gene calls are TRBV20-1 and TRBJ2-5; no definite D call. Judging by the DNA end, TRBJ2-1 fits better; the J call may be wrong. Germline V lookup: CDR1 DFQATT, CDR2 SNEGSKA (reference sequence). CDR3 size: 11 residues. The CDR3 nucleotides read TGCAGTGCTAGAGCTGAGCAGGAGCAGTTCTTC. The encoded protein is CSARAEQEQFF.

The chain has TRBV29-1 and TRBJ2-1; perhaps D is TRBD1 or TRBD2 (6 bases each). The J call is doubtful: the DNA matches TRBJ2-5 better. This CDR3 comprises 13 residues. Per germline, CDR1 SQVTM and CDR2 ANQGSEA. The CDR3 DNA reads as TGCGGCGGGACGTTGGGGGCTCAGGAGACCCAGTACTTC. Translation: CGGTLGAQETQYF.

This clonotype was counted a few times. V usage is TRBV7-9 and J usage is TRBJ1-1, with D hard to call. The length of the CDR3 is 16 residues. CDR1 SEHNR and CDR2 FQNEAQ come from the germline V gene (reference sequence). V was clipped by 2 bases and J by 0 bases, with 13 bases between them. Written as DNA, the CDR3 is TGTGCCAGCAGCTTATCACTCCGAATCATGAACACTGAAGCTTTCTTT. It translates to CASSLSLRIMNTEAFF.

This chain joins TRBV7-6 and TRBJ2-5; unclear D gene. This CDR3 is 14 amino acids long. Trimming took 8 bases from V and 1 from J, leaving 14 bases between them. The germline gives CDR1 SGHVS, CDR2 FNYEAQ. The CDR3 region is CASGPTQLQETQYF. CDR3 nucleotides: TGTGCCAGCGGCCCCACACAGCTCCAAGAGACCCAGTACTTC. The full variable domain, completed using reference TRBV7-6 and TRBJ2-5, is GAGVSQSPRYKVTKRGQDVALRCDPISGHVSLYWYRQALGQGPEFLTYFNYEAQQDKSGLPNDRFSAERPEGSISTLTIQRTEQRDSAMYRCASGPTQLQETQYFGPGTRLLVL.

The J gene is TRBJ2-5, the V gene TRBV4-1; 8 bases match TRBD1. The CDR3 covers 15 residues. Germline V CDR1 and CDR2: MGHRA, YSYEKL. V was clipped by 3 bases and J by 4 bases; unmatched bases: 7. The CDR3 loop is CASSQDPTGVETQYF. CDR3 sequence (DNA): TGCGCCAGCAGCCAGGACCCGACAGGGGTAGAGACCCAGTACTTC.

Only a few counts were recorded for this clonotype. This chain joins TRBV6-5 and TRBJ1-1; TRBD1 is a possible D gene (5 bases). V was trimmed by 6 bases and J by 12 bases, leaving 14 bases between them. Germline V gene lookup returns CDR1 MNHEY and CDR2 SVGAGI. The CDR3 contains 11 residues. CDR3 residues: CASSHQGVTFF. In DNA form, the CDR3 reads TGTGCCAGCAGCCATCAAGGGGTTACTTTCTTT.

This rearrangement joins TRBV5-1 to TRBJ2-5; D is perhaps TRBD1 or TRBD2 (5 bases each). The CDR3 contains 11 residues. The V gene lost 7 bases and the J gene lost 5 bases, with 9 bases spanning the gap. Germline CDR1 reads SGHRS; CDR2 reads YFSETQ. The CDR3 DNA is TGCGCCAGCCACGAGGGGGAGACCCAGTACTTC. This codes for CASHEGETQYF.

The chain links TRBV6-1 to TRBJ2-5; D could derive from TRBD1 or TRBD2 (5 bases each). V shed 6 bases and J shed 7 bases, with 12 bases lying between them. This CDR3 contains 12 residues. Germline-derived CDR1 and CDR2 are MNHNS and SASEGT. The CDR3 bases are TGTGCCAGCAGCGGGGACGTCGGGACCCAGTACTTC. Translating it yields CASSGDVGTQYF.

The chain couples TRBV7-9 to TRBJ2-2, with TRBD1 matching over 9 bases. This CDR3 spans 14 amino acids. From germline, CDR1 is SEHNR and CDR2 FQNEAQ (reference sequence). J lost 5 bases, V lost 10 bases, and 8 bases had no gene match. CDR3 bases: TGTGCCACTAACAGGGGGCAAGGAACCGGGGAGCTGTTTTTT. This gives the protein CATNRGQGTGELFF. The full variable domain, completed using reference TRBV7-9 and TRBJ2-2, is DTGVSQNPRHKITKRGQNVTFRCDPISEHNRLYWYRQTLGQGPEFLTYFQNEAQLEKSRLLSDRFSAERPKGSFSTLEIQRTEQGDSAMYLCATNRGQGTGELFFGEGSRLTVL.

This chain joins TRBV12-3 or TRBV12-4 and TRBJ2-5; 10 bases fit TRBD2. V was pared by 5 bases and J by 3 bases, with 9 bases of the junction left unmatched. The CDR3 sequence is 16 residues long. In DNA, the CDR3 is TGTGCCAGCAGTAGAACGACAGGACTAGCGGAAGAGACCCAGTACTTC. Encoded protein: CASSRTTGLAEETQYF.